The rows below give T cell receptor beta chains drawn from one sample of a study of blood T cell repertoires in COVID-19. Generated by immunoSEQ multiplex PCR, the TCRdb table keeps only in-frame clones and is missing some. The sample consists of 130,000 or so clones, 85% of them appearing once. Input material: peripheral blood. The source is a man aged 55 to 70 with acute or convalescent COVID-19. Both conserved end residues are part of each CDR3. Clone size is given for some rows only: seen once, a few or many times, or a class if the clone is expanded.

clone size,V gene,J gene,CDR3 protein
.,TRBV4-1,TRBJ2-1,CASSQEWDREFYNEQFF
.,TRBV6-5,TRBJ1-1,CASRLGQSNTEAFF
.,TRBV10-3,TRBJ2-5,CAISGKAGGQETQYF
.,TRBV30,TRBJ2-4,CAWDRGNIQYF
once,TRBV24-1,TRBJ2-7,CATSDSTKRTSGNRGEQYF
.,TRBV10-3,TRBJ2-3,CAISEGRGTDTQYF
.,TRBV6-5,TRBJ2-1,CASRGGFNEQFF
.,TRBV28,TRBJ2-3,CASYPGVQRETGEDTQYF
.,TRBV7-2,TRBJ2-7,CASSLAGTGPYEQYF
few,TRBV7-9,TRBJ2-7,CASSPGQGANEQYF
.,TRBV6-5,TRBJ2-3,CASREQNTQYF
.,TRBV19,TRBJ1-5,CASIGGDNQPQHF
.,TRBV28,TRBJ1-5,CASGIRTGSLNQPQHF
.,TRBV12-5,TRBJ1-1,CASGLPSFGQMNTEAFF
.,TRBV5-1,TRBJ2-6,CASSAGTVPPGANVLTF
.,TRBV28,TRBJ2-1,CASKLGQPGNEQFF
.,TRBV4-3,TRBJ2-7,CASSQDTGLSYEQYF
.,TRBV27,TRBJ2-2,CASSRGHNRGRTGELFF
once,TRBV7-2,TRBJ2-7,CASSLDSAYEQYF
.,TRBV7-6,TRBJ2-2,CASSLVGGSGELFF
.,TRBV7-2,TRBJ2-5,CASSLALSAGLAGGQETQYF
.,TRBV29-1,TRBJ1-3,CSAIALVPGNTIYF
.,TRBV5-8,TRBJ1-1,CASGKGARTEAFF
.,TRBV6-5,TRBJ1-1,CASSYTTGLAFF
few,TRBV5-4,TRBJ1-6,CASSSPTGYNSPLHF
.,TRBV6-5,TRBJ1-1,CASSPGQGPNTEAFF
once,TRBV13,TRBJ2-1,CASTSRGTYNEQFF
.,TRBV7-6,TRBJ2-7,CASSLSGGSEQYF
.,TRBV5-1,TRBJ1-4,CASRGEEKLFF
.,TRBV7-8,TRBJ1-1,CASSLRGGRGNTEAFF
.,TRBV7-6,TRBJ1-1,CASSPWTEMNTEAFF
.,TRBV14,TRBJ1-2,CASSQPVGPYSNYGYTF
.,TRBV7-3,TRBJ2-7,CASSRDRAGEQYF